A single sample gave rise to the 18 T cell receptor beta chains below, sequenced in a study of blood T cell repertoires in COVID-19. Data came from immunoSEQ multiplex PCR; TCRdb stores just in-frame clones and leaves some out. The sample yields fewer than 85,000 clones, about four fifths seen once. Input material: peripheral blood. These receptor sequences come from a human donor in a cohort sampled during active COVID-19.

This chain uses TRBV15 with TRBJ2-1; 10 nucleotides line up with TRBD2. Germline-derived CDR1 and CDR2 are LNHNV and YYDKDF (reference sequence). The CDR3 consists of 15 residues. Unmatched junction bases numbered 7, after V lost 1 base and J lost 10 bases. CDR3: CATSRVGSGGLEQFF. CDR3 sequence (DNA): TGTGCCACCAGCAGAGTGGGTAGCGGGGGGCTAGAGCAGTTCTTC.

For the CDR3, the DNA is TGTGCCACCAGCAGAGAAGGGGGCTACGGAAACACCATATATTTT. The encoded protein is CATSREGGYGNTIYF. This chain connects TRBV15 to TRBJ1-3; TRBD1 matches 7 bases. Losses at the gene ends were 0 bases for V and 4 bases for J; bases not matched to a gene: 3. Germline V gives CDR1 LNHNV, CDR2 YYDKDF (reference sequence). There are 15 residues in the CDR3. Full variable domain (rest looked up from reference TRBV15 and TRBJ1-3): DAMVIQNPRYQVTQFGKPVTLSCSQTLNHNVMYWYQQKSSQAPKLLFHYYDKDFNNEADTPDNFQSRRPNTSFCFLDIRSPGLGDTAMYLCATSREGGYGNTIYFGEGSWLTVV.

The chain joins TRBV6-4 to TRBJ1-1; TRBD1 agrees at 7 bases. From germline, CDR1 is MRHNA and CDR2 SNTAGT. The CDR3 is 15 residues long. With 4 bases clipped from V and 11 bases from J, the junction kept 16 bases outside the gene matches. CDR3 sequence (DNA): TGTGCCAGCAGTGTCACTCCGGCAGGGGGGTCTCGGGCTTTCTTT. As protein: CASSVTPAGGSRAFF.

The chain couples TRBV5-1 to TRBJ2-2; possible D gene TRBD1, 5 bases. This CDR3 region has 15 residues. Germline CDR1 is SGHRS and CDR2 is YFSETQ. Trimming removed 4 bases at V and 4 bases at J, with 14 bases between. The CDR3 spells CASSPRQGITGELFF. In nucleotides, the CDR3 is TGCGCCAGCAGCCCACGGCAGGGAATCACCGGGGAGCTGTTTTTT.

V and J are TRBV28 and TRBJ2-5; TRBD1 aligns across 7 bases. In germline, CDR1 is MDHEN, CDR2 SYDVKM. V was pared by 1 base and J by 0 bases, with 5 bases of the junction left unmatched. This CDR3 has 16 amino acids. The CDR3 is CASSLLGQVNQETQYF. As DNA, the CDR3 is TGTGCCAGCAGTTTATTAGGACAGGTTAACCAAGAGACCCAGTACTTC.

This chain uses TRBV2 with TRBJ1-6, with D perhaps matching TRBD1 (6 bases). Trimming shortened V by 6 bases and J by 1 base, and 16 bases separated the two germline ends. The CDR3 loop spans 17 amino acids. Germline CDR1 reads SNHLY; CDR2 reads FYNNEI. The chain's CDR3 is CASRVTGIESYNSPLHF. The CDR3 DNA follows: TGTGCCAGCAGGGTAACAGGGATCGAGTCCTATAATTCACCCCTCCACTTT.

J is TRBJ1-1 and V is TRBV29-1, with 9 nucleotides matching TRBD1. Germline V CDR1 and CDR2: SQVTM, ANQGSEA. The CDR3 covers 16 residues. J was trimmed by 3 bases and V by 7 bases; bases with no gene match: 15. This CDR3 is CSAWGGDRDVDTEAFF. Here the CDR3 DNA reads TGCAGCGCCTGGGGTGGGGACAGGGACGTTGACACTGAAGCTTTCTTT.

This chain connects TRBV5-4 to TRBJ2-3; D might be TRBD2 (6 bases). Germline values: CDR1 SGHNT, CDR2 YYREEE (reference sequence). The CDR3 spans 16 residues. The V end lost 3 bases, the J end lost 4 bases, and 18 bases lay between the germline ends. The CDR3 spells CASSYRLGGAADTQYF. In DNA form, the CDR3 reads TGTGCCAGCAGCTATCGACTGGGAGGAGCCGCAGATACGCAGTATTTT.

The chain uses TRBV4-2 and TRBJ2-7; 10 positions agree with TRBD1. Germline values: CDR1 LGHNA, CDR2 YNFKEQ. This CDR3 has 18 residues. Germline trimming cut 4 bases from V and 4 bases from J; bases unmatched to any gene: 16. The CDR3 loop is CASSPLTSDRGLEYEQYF. Written as DNA, the CDR3 is TGTGCCAGCAGCCCCCTCACAAGTGACAGGGGGCTAGAGTACGAGCAGTACTTC.

The CDR3 coding sequence is TGCGCCAGCAGCCAAGGCGGGGGTAAGACCCAGTACTTC. This gives the protein CASSQGGGKTQYF. V gene TRBV4-1 combines with J gene TRBJ2-5; 7 bases match TRBD2. The germline gives CDR1 MGHRA, CDR2 YSYEKL. The CDR3 length is 13 residues. V was clipped by 1 base and J by 6 bases; unmatched bases: 2.

The genes are TRBV30 and TRBJ1-6, with D tentatively TRBD1 (5 bases). The V end lost 4 bases, the J end lost 4 bases, and 8 bases lay between the germline ends. CDR1 is GTSNPN, CDR2 SVGIG, per germline (reference sequence). The CDR3 runs 13 residues. The CDR3 protein is CAWTGQYNSPLHF. CDR3 nucleotide sequence: TGTGCCTGGACCGGACAATATAATTCACCCCTCCACTTT.

This clone was recorded once. The chain couples TRBV2 to TRBJ1-5; tentative D call: TRBD1 (5 bases). CDR1 and CDR2 (germline): SNHLY, FYNNEI. V was shortened by 7 bases and J by 9 bases, with 19 bases between the two germline ends. This CDR3 has 14 residues. CDR3 sequence: CASTSGPHAAPQHF. The CDR3 nucleotides are TGTGCCAGCACGTCAGGGCCCCATGCGGCGCCCCAGCATTTT.

The genes are TRBV3-1 (or the pseudogene TRBV3-2) and TRBJ2-3; D remains ambiguous. Germline CDR1 is LGHDT and CDR2 is YNNKEL (reference sequence). The CDR3 spans 14 residues. Trimming removed 0 bases at V and 4 bases at J, with 8 bases between. CDR3 coding DNA: TGTGCCAGCAGCCAAGATTTAGGAGCAGATACGCAGTATTTT. This encodes CASSQDLGADTQYF.

The chain joins TRBV24-1 to TRBJ1-2; tentatively, D is TRBD1 (6 bases). The V gene's germline CDR1 is KGHDR and CDR2 SFDVKD. The V gene lost 5 bases and the J gene lost 4 bases, with 7 bases spanning the gap. CDR3 length equals 12 residues. This chain's CDR3 is CATSVDSYGYTF. Here the CDR3 DNA reads TGTGCCACCAGTGTGGACAGCTATGGCTACACCTTC.

The chain links TRBV28 to TRBJ2-7, with 7 bases identical to TRBD1. Losses at the gene ends were 6 bases for V and 0 bases for J; bases not matched to a gene: 2. Germline CDR1 reads MDHEN; CDR2 reads SYDVKM. This CDR3 spans 13 amino acids. In DNA form, the CDR3 reads TGTGCCAGCAGCTGGGACAGCTCCTACGAGCAGTACTTC. This codes for CASSWDSSYEQYF.

This chain connects TRBV9 to TRBJ1-1; 7 nucleotides agree with TRBD1. The length of the CDR3 is 14 residues. V was pared by 0 bases and J by 5 bases, with 4 bases of the junction left unmatched. Germline CDR1 and CDR2: SGDLS and YYNGEE. The CDR3 DNA follows: TGTGCCAGCAGCGTAGGGGGCAGGGGGACTGAAGCTTTCTTT. The encoded protein is CASSVGGRGTEAFF.

The gene calls are TRBV3-1 (or the pseudogene TRBV3-2) and TRBJ2-7, with D possibly TRBD2 on 7 matching bases. V was shortened by 0 bases and J by 0 bases, with 9 bases between the two germline ends. Germline loops: CDR1 LGHDT, CDR2 YNNKEL (reference sequence). The length of the CDR3 is 15 residues. This chain's CDR3 is CASSQEGGPSYEQYF. Written as DNA, the CDR3 is TGTGCCAGCAGCCAAGAGGGGGGGCCCTCCTACGAGCAGTACTTC.

The gene calls are TRBV19 and TRBJ2-7; 7 positions agree with TRBD1. The CDR3 sequence is 14 residues long. The V gene end was trimmed by 1 base and the J gene end by 2 bases; junction bases not matched to a gene: 2. Germline V gene sequence: CDR1 LNHDA, CDR2 SQIVND (reference sequence). The CDR3 sequence: CASSIGQGTYEQYF. For the CDR3, the DNA is TGTGCCAGTAGTATAGGACAGGGCACCTACGAGCAGTACTTC.